This entry is about one T cell receptor (beta chain). Its specificity is unknown. This record belongs to a study of OX40 agonist ivuxolimab in advanced cancers. Findings of the study overall: CD8+ T cells were the subset that, on average, had more expanded clones than CD4+. Antigen targets of the expanded peripheral T cells went undetermined.

The CDR3 runs to 17 residues. The ends were cut back, 3 bases at V and 1 base at J, with 16 bases in the middle. The germline CDR1 and CDR2 sequences are SGHTA and FQGTGA. Clones were sequenced by immunoSEQ multiplex PCR, and TCRdb holds only the in-frame ones, with some missing. The profile shows tens of thousands of clones, more than 75% of them singletons. Baseline, cycle 4 day 1, and cycle 7 day 1 were the blood sampling points. The input for sequencing was CD4+ or CD8+ T cells sorted from blood, taken in a trial of the OX40 agonist ivuxolimab. This TCR was recovered from an adult with an advanced solid tumor such as melanoma, head and neck, liver or kidney cancer. The chain couples TRBV7-3 to TRBJ2-4; either TRBD1 or TRBD2 may supply D (5 bases each). The CDR3 DNA reads as TGTGCCAGCAGCTTTCCCCGAGGGGCTGGCGCCAAAAACATTCAGTACTTC. Amino acid sequence: CASSFPRGAGAKNIQYF. The full variable domain, rest sourced from reference TRBV7-3 and TRBJ2-4, is GAGVSQTPSNKVTEKGKYVELRCDPISGHTALYWYRQSLGQGPEFLIYFQGTGAADDSGLPNDRFFAVRPEGSVSTLKIQRTERGDSAVYLCASSFPRGAGAKNIQYFGAGTRLSVL.